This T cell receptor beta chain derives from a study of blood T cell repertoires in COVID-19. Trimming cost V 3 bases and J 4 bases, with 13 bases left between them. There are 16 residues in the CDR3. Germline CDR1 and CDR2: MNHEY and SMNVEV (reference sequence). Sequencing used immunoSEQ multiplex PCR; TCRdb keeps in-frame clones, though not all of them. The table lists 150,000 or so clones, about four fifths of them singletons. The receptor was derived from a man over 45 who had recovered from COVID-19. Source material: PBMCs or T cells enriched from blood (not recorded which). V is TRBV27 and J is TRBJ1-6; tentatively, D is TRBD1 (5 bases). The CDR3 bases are TGTGCCAGCAGTTTGACAGAAAGACTTTATAATTCACCCCTCCACTTT. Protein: CASSLTERLYNSPLHF.